This T cell receptor beta chain was recorded in a study of CD8 T cells in Susac syndrome. This CDR3 region has 18 residues. Trimming pared 3 bases from V and 0 bases from J, leaving 18 bases between. Germline V gene sequence: CDR1 DFQATT, CDR2 SNEGSKA (reference sequence). Random hexamers served to reverse transcribe about 0.5 to 1 ug RNA. Each CDR3 protein gets one entry after TCRdb re-called the immunoSEQ multiplex PCR reads with MiXCR. The table lists 200,000 to 300,000 distinct CDR3 sequences, 93% of them singletons. The gene calls are TRBV20-1 and TRBJ2-6; D remains ambiguous. Sequenced sample: CD4+ T cells from PBMCs. The clonotype originates from a human donor with multiple sclerosis. The CDR3 reads CSARSLGRRDSGANVLTF. CDR3 bases: TGCAGTGCTAGGAGTCTTGGCAGACGAGACTCTGGGGCCAACGTCCTGACTTTC.